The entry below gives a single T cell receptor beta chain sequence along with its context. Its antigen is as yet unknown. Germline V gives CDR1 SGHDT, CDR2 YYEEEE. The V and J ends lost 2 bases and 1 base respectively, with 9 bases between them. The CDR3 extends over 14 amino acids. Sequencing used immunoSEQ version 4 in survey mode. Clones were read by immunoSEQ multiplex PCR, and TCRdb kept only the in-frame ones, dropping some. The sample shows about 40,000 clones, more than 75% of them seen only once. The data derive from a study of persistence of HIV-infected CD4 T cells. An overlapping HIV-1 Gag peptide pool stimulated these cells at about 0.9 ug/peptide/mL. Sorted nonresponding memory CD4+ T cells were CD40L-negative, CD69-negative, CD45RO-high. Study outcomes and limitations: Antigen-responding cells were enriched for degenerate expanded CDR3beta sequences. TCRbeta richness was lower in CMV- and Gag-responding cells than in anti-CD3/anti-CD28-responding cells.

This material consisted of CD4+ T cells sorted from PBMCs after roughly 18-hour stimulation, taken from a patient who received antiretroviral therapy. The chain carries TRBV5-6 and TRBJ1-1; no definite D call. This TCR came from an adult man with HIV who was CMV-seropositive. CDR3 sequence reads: CASSFLEANTEAFF. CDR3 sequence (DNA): TGTGCCAGCAGCTTTCTGGAGGCGAACACTGAAGCTTTCTTT.